The source of this T cell receptor (beta chain) is a study of cytomegalovirus exposure and HLA in healthy donors. On the study more broadly: Among the approximately 400 genotyped donors, approximately 80% were placed in the Caucasian-associated ancestry cluster.

Points on this clone: Different DNA sequences within this sample yield the same CDR3.

The PCR was carried out with 60 Vbeta primers and 13 Jbeta primers. The repertoire was sequenced with immunoSEQ multiplex PCR; TCRdb's copy has only in-frame clones and lacks some. Its table records just over 150,000 clones. The TCR was taken from a woman in her sixties or seventies in good health and CMV-seronegative. The sequencing sample was made of PBMCs.

CDR3: CASSLSRNEQFF. Here the CDR3 DNA reads TGTGCCAGCAGCTTAAGCCGAAATGAGCAGTTCTTC. The gene calls are TRBV7-9 and TRBJ2-1, with D uncertain. Trimming removed 2 bases at V and 7 bases at J, with 6 bases between. The germline gives CDR1 SEHNR, CDR2 FQNEAQ (reference sequence). The CDR3 loop spans 12 amino acids.